The 3 T cell receptor beta chains reported below all come from one sample, sequenced in a study of T cell clones after liver transplantation. Produced via immunoSEQ multiplex PCR; TCRdb's table is partial and in-frame only. This sample has 68,000 or so clones; over 70% occur once, and the top ten carry about 0.63%. Sample: CD4+ T cells from blood, taken before liver transplant. These receptors were obtained from a human donor who received a liver transplant.

This rearrangement joins TRBV11-2 to TRBJ2-6; TRBD1 matches 8 bases. The CDR3 extends over 17 amino acids. The V gene end was trimmed by 1 base and the J gene end by 3 bases; junction bases not matched to a gene: 5. CDR1 SGHAT and CDR2 FQNNGV come from the germline V gene. The CDR3 spells CASSLAQGAIGANVLTF. In DNA, the CDR3 is TGTGCCAGCAGCTTAGCGCAGGGGGCCATTGGGGCCAACGTCCTGACTTTC.

The chain joins TRBV5-1 to TRBJ2-7; D possibly corresponds to TRBD2 (5 bases). Germline V gene sequence: CDR1 SGHRS, CDR2 YFSETQ. The CDR3 is made up of 16 amino acids. V lost 1 base and J lost 0, with 14 bases in between. The CDR3 DNA reads TGCGCCAGCAGCTTGTTCTCCCTAGCTTCCTCCTACGAGCAGTACTTC. Translated: CASSLFSLASSYEQYF.

This chain uses TRBV4-3 with TRBJ1-5; D is ambiguous. The ends were cut back, 1 base at V and 4 bases at J, with 8 bases in the middle. The CDR3 consists of 14 residues. Germline V gene lookup returns CDR1 LGHNA and CDR2 YSLEER. The CDR3 loop is CASSQAWGNQPQHF. The DNA of the CDR3 is TGCGCCAGCAGCCAAGCATGGGGAAATCAGCCCCAGCATTTT.